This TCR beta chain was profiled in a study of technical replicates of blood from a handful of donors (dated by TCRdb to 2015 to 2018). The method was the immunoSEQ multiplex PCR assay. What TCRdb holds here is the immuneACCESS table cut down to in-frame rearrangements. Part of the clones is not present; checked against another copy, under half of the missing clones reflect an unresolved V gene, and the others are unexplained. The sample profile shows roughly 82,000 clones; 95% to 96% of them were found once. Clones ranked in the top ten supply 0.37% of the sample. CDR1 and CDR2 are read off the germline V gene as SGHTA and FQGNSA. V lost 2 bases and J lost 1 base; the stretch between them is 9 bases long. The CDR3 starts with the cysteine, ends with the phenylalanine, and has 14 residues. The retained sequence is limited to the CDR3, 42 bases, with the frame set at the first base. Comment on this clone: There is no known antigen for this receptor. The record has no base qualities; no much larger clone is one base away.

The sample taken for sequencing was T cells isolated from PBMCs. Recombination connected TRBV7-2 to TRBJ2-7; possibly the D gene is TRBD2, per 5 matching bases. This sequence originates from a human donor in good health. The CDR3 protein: CASSLYLASYEQYF. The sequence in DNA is TGTGCCAGCAGCTTATACCTAGCTTCCTACGAGCAGTACTTC. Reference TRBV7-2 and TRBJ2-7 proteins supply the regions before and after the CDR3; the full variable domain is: GAGVSQSPSNKVTEKGKDVELRCDPISGHTALYWYRQSLGQGLEFLIYFQGNSAPDKSGLPSDRFSAERTGGSVSTLTIQRTQQEDSAVYLCASSLYLASYEQYFGPGTRLTVT.